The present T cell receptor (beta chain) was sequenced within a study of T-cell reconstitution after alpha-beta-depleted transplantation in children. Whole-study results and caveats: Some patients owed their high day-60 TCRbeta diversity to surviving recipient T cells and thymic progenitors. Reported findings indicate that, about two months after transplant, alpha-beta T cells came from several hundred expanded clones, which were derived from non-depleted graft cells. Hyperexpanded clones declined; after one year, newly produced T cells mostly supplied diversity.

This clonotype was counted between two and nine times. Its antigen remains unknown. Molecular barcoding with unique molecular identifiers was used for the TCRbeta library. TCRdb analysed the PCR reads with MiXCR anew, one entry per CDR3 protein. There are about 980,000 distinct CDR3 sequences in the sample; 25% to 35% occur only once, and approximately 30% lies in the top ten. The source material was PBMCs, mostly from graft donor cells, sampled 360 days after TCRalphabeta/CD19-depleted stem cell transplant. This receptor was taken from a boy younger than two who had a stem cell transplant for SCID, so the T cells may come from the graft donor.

Here the CDR3 reads CASRDSRGQHF. CDR3 sequence (DNA): TGTGCCAGCAGAGACAGCCGGGGACAGCATTTT. This chain uses TRBV2 with TRBJ1-5, with a weak D call TRBD1 (5 bases). Trimming pared 6 bases from V and 13 bases from J, leaving 13 bases between. The CDR3 totals 11 residues. Germline assignment: CDR1 SNHLY and CDR2 FYNNEI.